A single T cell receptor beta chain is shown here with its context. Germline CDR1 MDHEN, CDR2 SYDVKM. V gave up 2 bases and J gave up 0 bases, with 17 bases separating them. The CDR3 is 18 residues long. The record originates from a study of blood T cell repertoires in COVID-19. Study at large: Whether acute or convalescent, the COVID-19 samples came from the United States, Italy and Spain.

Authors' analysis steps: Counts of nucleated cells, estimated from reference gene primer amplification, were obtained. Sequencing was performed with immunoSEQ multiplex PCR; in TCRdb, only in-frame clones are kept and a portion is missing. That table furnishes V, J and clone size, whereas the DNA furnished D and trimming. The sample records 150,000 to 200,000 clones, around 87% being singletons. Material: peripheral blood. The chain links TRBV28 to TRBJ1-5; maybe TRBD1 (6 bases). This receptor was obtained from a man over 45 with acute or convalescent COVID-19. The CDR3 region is CASSLLMDSPDSNQPQHF. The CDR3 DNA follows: TGTGCCAGCAGTTTACTCATGGACAGCCCAGATAGCAATCAGCCCCAGCATTTT.